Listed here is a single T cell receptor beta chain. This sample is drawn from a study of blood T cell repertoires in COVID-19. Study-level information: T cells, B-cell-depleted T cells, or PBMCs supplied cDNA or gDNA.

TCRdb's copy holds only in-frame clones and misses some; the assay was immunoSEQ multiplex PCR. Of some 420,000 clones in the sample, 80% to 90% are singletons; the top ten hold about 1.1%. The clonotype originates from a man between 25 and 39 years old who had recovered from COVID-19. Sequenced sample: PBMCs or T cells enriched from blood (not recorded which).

CDR3 nucleotide sequence: TGCAGCGTTGAAGCCGAATACACAGGGCCCAACACTGAAGCTTTCTTT. It specifies CSVEAEYTGPNTEAFF. The genes are TRBV29-1 and TRBJ1-1, with D tentatively TRBD1 (6 bases). V was pared by 1 base and J by 2 bases, with 17 bases between. Germline V gene lookup returns CDR1 SQVTM and CDR2 ANQGSEA. The CDR3 extends over 16 amino acids.